This T cell receptor beta chain emerged from a study of blood T cell repertoires in COVID-19. Study information: Italy, Spain and the United States were the sources of the convalescent and acute COVID-19 samples. PBMCs, B-cell-depleted T cells, or T cells provided the cDNA or gDNA that made up the material.

Per the original methods: The assay estimated nucleated cells by amplifying reference gene primers. Data came from immunoSEQ multiplex PCR; TCRdb stores just in-frame clones and leaves some out. V and J calls and clone size are those listed in that table; D and trimming were worked out from the DNA. The table shows 200,000 or so clones, with roughly 85% occurring only once. The V end lost 7 bases, the J end lost 1 base, and 13 bases lay between the germline ends. Germline CDR1 reads MNHEY; CDR2 reads SVGAGI. The CDR3 has 14 amino acids. Sequenced: peripheral blood. The V and J genes are TRBV6-5 and TRBJ1-2; D perhaps matches TRBD1 (6 bases). The origin of this receptor is a human donor with active or convalescent COVID-19. The donor label of this sample is uncertain. The chain's CDR3 is CASNDRDINYGYTF. The CDR3 bases are TGTGCCAGCAACGATAGGGACATTAACTATGGCTACACCTTC.